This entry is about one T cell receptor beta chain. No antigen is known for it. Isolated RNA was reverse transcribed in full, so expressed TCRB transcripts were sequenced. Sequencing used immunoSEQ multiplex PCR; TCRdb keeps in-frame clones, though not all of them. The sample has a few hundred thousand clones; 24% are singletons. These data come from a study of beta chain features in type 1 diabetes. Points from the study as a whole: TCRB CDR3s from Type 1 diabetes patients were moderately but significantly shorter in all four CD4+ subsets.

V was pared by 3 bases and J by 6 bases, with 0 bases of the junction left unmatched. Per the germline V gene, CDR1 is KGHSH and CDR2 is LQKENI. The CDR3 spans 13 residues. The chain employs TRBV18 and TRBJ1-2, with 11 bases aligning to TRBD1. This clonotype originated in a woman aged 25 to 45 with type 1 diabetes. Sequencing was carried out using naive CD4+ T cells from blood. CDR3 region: CASSPDRGHGYTF. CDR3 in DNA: TGTGCCAGCTCACCGGACAGGGGGCATGGCTACACCTTC.